Shown below are 8 T cell receptor beta chains from a single sample sequenced in a study of blood T cell repertoires in COVID-19 (dated by TCRdb to the early 2020s). Library preparation was by the immunoSEQ multiplex PCR assay. TCRdb stores this immuneACCESS table with in-frame sequences only. Part of the clones is absent; in the studies checked, under half of the shortfall reflects unresolved V genes, and no reason is known for the rest. The sample table shows more than 65,000 clones, and 70% to 90% are seen once. The top ten clones comprise over 4% of the sample. The sequencing input was peripheral blood. The source of these receptors is a woman of 80 years or more with active or convalescent COVID-19.

The gene calls are TRBV5-1 and TRBJ2-1; tentatively, D is TRBD1 (6 bases). Germline CDR1 is SGHRS and CDR2 is YFSETQ. The CDR3 loop spans 14 amino acids. V shed 0 bases and J shed 8 bases, with 12 bases lying between them. CDR3 bases: TGCGCCAGCAGCTTGGAAGGCAGGGGATATGAGCAGTTCTTC. Amino acid sequence: CASSLEGRGYEQFF.

This sequence joins TRBV7-9 and TRBJ1-3, with D perhaps matching TRBD1 (6 bases). CDR3 length: 17 residues. V gave up 5 bases and J gave up 7 bases, with 24 bases separating them. From germline, CDR1 is SEHNR and CDR2 FQNEAQ (reference sequence). CDR3 amino acids: CASSDTLETGVGNTIYF. In nucleotides, the CDR3 is TGTGCCAGCAGCGATACCCTGGAGACAGGCGTGGGCAACACCATATATTTT.

V gene TRBV14 combines with J gene TRBJ1-4; D gene unclear. The CDR3 is 12 amino acids. The germline CDR1 and CDR2 sequences are SGHDN and FVKESK. Trimming shortened V by 4 bases and J by 5 bases, and 5 bases separated the two germline ends. CDR3 residues: CASSRRNEKLFF. For the CDR3, the DNA is TGTGCCAGCAGCCGTAGAAATGAAAAACTGTTTTTT.

A single count supports this clone. V is TRBV9 and J is TRBJ1-5, with 11 bases lining up with TRBD1. The germline V gene has CDR1 SGDLS and CDR2 YYNGEE. V was pared by 4 bases and J by 5 bases, with 5 bases of the junction left unmatched. The CDR3 is 15 residues long. The CDR3 region is CASSTGQGVDQPQHF. The DNA for the CDR3 is TGTGCCAGCAGCACGGGACAGGGGGTTGATCAGCCCCAGCATTTT.

In this sample, this clone turned up a few times. The chain links TRBV28 to TRBJ2-5; 9 positions match TRBD2. The CDR3 spans 14 residues. J lost 2 bases, V lost 4 bases, and 2 bases had no gene match. Germline CDR1 and CDR2: MDHEN and SYDVKM. Written as DNA, the CDR3 is TGTGCCAGCAGTTCGGCGGGAGGGCAAGAGACCCAGTACTTC. Its protein product is CASSSAGGQETQYF.

The rearrangement joins TRBV9 to TRBJ2-2, with 9 bases lining up with TRBD2. Germline V gene sequence: CDR1 SGDLS, CDR2 YYNGEE. After removal of 4 bases from V and 4 bases from J, the junction contained 5 bases not matched to a gene. The CDR3 runs to 15 residues. The CDR3 loop is CASSPRLAVTGELFF. CDR3 DNA: TGTGCCAGCAGCCCCCGACTAGCGGTCACCGGGGAGCTGTTTTTT.

The chain uses TRBV5-4 and TRBJ2-5, with 12 bases lining up with TRBD2. J gave up 5 bases and V 4 bases, and 15 bases lay outside the gene matches. This CDR3 is built from 18 residues. Per the germline V gene, CDR1 is SGHNT and CDR2 is YYREEE (reference sequence). CDR3 DNA: TGTGCCAGCAGCGACCGGACTAGCGGGGCCGCGGGAATGGAGACCCAGTACTTC. Amino acids: CASSDRTSGAAGMETQYF.

V is TRBV5-1 and J is TRBJ2-3, with a tentative D call TRBD2 (5 bases). CDR1 is SGHRS and CDR2 is YFSETQ in the germline V gene. Trimming took 1 base from V and 2 from J, leaving 11 bases between them. The CDR3 runs to 15 residues. The CDR3 here is CASSLRDPLTDTQYF. For the CDR3, the DNA is TGCGCCAGCAGCTTGCGGGATCCACTCACAGATACGCAGTATTTT. Drawing the rest from reference TRBV5-1 and TRBJ2-3, the complete variable domain is KAGVTQTPRYLIKTRGQQVTLSCSPISGHRSVSWYQQTPGQGLQFLFEYFSETQRNKGNFPGRFSGRQFSNSRSEMNVSTLELGDSALYLCASSLRDPLTDTQYFGPGTRLTVL.